Shown below are 16 T cell receptor beta chains from a single sample sequenced in a study of blood T cell repertoires in COVID-19. Assay used: immunoSEQ multiplex PCR; TCRdb lists only in-frame clones, some missing. This table holds roughly 520,000 clones, roughly 90% found once. Input material: PBMCs or T cells enriched from blood (not recorded which). The receptors come from a woman aged 35 to 49 who had recovered from COVID-19.

This chain connects TRBV19 to TRBJ1-1; D might be TRBD1 (5 bases). Trimming stripped 3 bases from V and 4 bases from J, with 12 bases between. CDR3 size: 14 residues. Per germline, CDR1 LNHDA and CDR2 SQIVND (reference sequence). CDR3 loop: CASSIGGVATEAFF. In DNA form, the CDR3 reads TGTGCCAGTAGTATCGGAGGGGTAGCCACTGAAGCTTTCTTT.

This chain uses TRBV2 with TRBJ1-5, with unresolved D. Germline loops: CDR1 SNHLY, CDR2 FYNNEI. The length of the CDR3 is 15 residues. Trimming left V 6 bases short and J 1 base short, with 13 bases between. CDR3 region: CASRDDILSNQPQHF. The CDR3, as DNA: TGTGCCAGCAGGGATGACATACTCAGCAATCAGCCCCAGCATTTT.

This chain links TRBV7-8 with TRBJ1-5; TRBD1 matches 8 bases. J gave up 5 bases and V 3 bases, and 6 bases lay outside the gene matches. This CDR3 comprises 15 residues. Germline V gives CDR1 SGHVS, CDR2 FQNEAQ. The CDR3 DNA is TGTGCCAGCAGCTTCTCAGGGGGCGCTGATCAGCCCCAGCATTTT. It yields the protein CASSFSGGADQPQHF.

The chain uses TRBV11-2 and TRBJ2-7; 9 positions agree with TRBD2. From germline, CDR1 is SGHAT and CDR2 FQNNGV. The CDR3 length is 16 residues. V lost 1 base, J lost 1 base, and 5 bases stayed unmatched. DNA for the CDR3: TGTGCCAGCAGCTTAGGGAGTAGCGGGAGATCCTACGAGCAGTACTTC. It translates to CASSLGSSGRSYEQYF.

The rearrangement links TRBV5-1 to TRBJ2-3, with D perhaps TRBD1 (6 bases). With 4 bases removed from V and 4 bases from J, the gap between germline ends came to 13 bases. The CDR3 spans 14 residues. From germline, CDR1 is SGHRS and CDR2 YFSETQ. Here the CDR3 reads CASSRRDRPDTQYF. CDR3 nucleotide sequence: TGCGCCAGCAGCAGAAGAGACAGGCCAGATACGCAGTATTTT.

This chain uses TRBV5-1 with TRBJ1-4, with 7 bases fitting TRBD1. The CDR3 loop spans 16 amino acids. J lost 10 bases, V lost 0 bases, and 12 bases had no gene match. From germline, CDR1 is SGHRS and CDR2 YFSETQ. In DNA, the CDR3 is TGCGCCAGCAGCTTGGGACAGGGAGGCGGCATCGGAAAACTGTTTTTT. This gives the protein CASSLGQGGGIGKLFF. The full variable domain, rest sourced from reference TRBV5-1 and TRBJ1-4, is KAGVTQTPRYLIKTRGQQVTLSCSPISGHRSVSWYQQTPGQGLQFLFEYFSETQRNKGNFPGRFSGRQFSNSRSEMNVSTLELGDSALYLCASSLGQGGGIGKLFFGSGTQLSVL.

CDR3 in amino acids: CASSLEWDRNSQETQYF. For the CDR3, the DNA is TGTGCCAGCAGCTTGGAGTGGGACAGGAATTCCCAAGAGACCCAGTACTTC. The V gene is TRBV5-7, the J gene TRBJ2-5; TRBD1 agrees at 8 bases. TRBV5-7 is an ORF; its function is uncertain. V shed 0 bases, J shed 1 base, and the junction held 8 bases outside the gene matches. CDR3 size: 17 residues.

The chain uses TRBV5-1 and TRBJ2-6; tentatively, D is TRBD2 (5 bases). V lost 2 bases and J 1 base, leaving 16 bases between the germline ends. The CDR3 contains 18 residues. Germline values: CDR1 SGHRS, CDR2 YFSETQ. CDR3 residues: CASSLWIPRTSGANVLTF. The CDR3 nucleotides read TGCGCCAGCAGCTTATGGATACCAAGGACTTCTGGGGCCAACGTCCTGACTTTC.

The chain employs TRBV20-1 and TRBJ2-1; the match to TRBD2 covers 10 bases. Germline V gene sequence: CDR1 DFQATT, CDR2 SNEGSKA (reference sequence). The CDR3 is 15 residues long. The junction had 7 bases not matched to a gene; V was cut back by 3 bases and J by 5 bases. The CDR3 protein is CSASWPSGRNNEQFF. CDR3 bases: TGCAGTGCTAGTTGGCCTAGCGGGAGAAACAATGAGCAGTTCTTC.

J is TRBJ2-7 and V is TRBV5-6; the match to TRBD1 covers 10 bases. CDR3 length: 14 residues. The V and J ends lost 4 bases and 3 bases, in that order; junction bases with no gene match: 4. Looked up from germline, CDR1 is SGHDT and CDR2 is YYEEEE. The CDR3 is CASSRRTGGYEQYF. In DNA form, the CDR3 reads TGTGCCAGCAGCCGGAGGACAGGGGGCTACGAGCAGTACTTC.

This clone was observed at least ten times. This chain joins TRBV9 and TRBJ1-1, with 7 bases identical to TRBD1. CDR1 and CDR2 from the germline V gene are SGDLS and YYNGEE. CDR3 length: 15 residues. The V segment lost 0 bases and the J segment 5 bases; nucleotides outside the gene matches: 7. CDR3 amino acids: CASSVGGQLGTEAFF. CDR3 DNA: TGTGCCAGCAGCGTAGGGGGACAGTTGGGAACTGAAGCTTTCTTT.

This rearrangement joins TRBV10-3 to TRBJ2-3; 15 positions match TRBD2. The CDR3 is made up of 17 amino acids. With V trimmed by 2 bases and J by 5 bases, 5 bases remained unmatched. Germline loops: CDR1 ENHRY, CDR2 SYGVKD. As DNA, the CDR3 is TGTGCCATCAGTGAGGAAGGACTAGCGGGAGGGATAGATACGCAGTATTTT. Protein sequence: CAISEEGLAGGIDTQYF.

The V call is TRBV11-2, the J call TRBJ2-2; 7 bases are a match to TRBD2. J was trimmed by 0 bases and V by 5 bases; bases with no gene match: 6. Germline CDR1 reads SGHAT; CDR2 reads FQNNGV. CDR3 length: 16 residues. The DNA of the CDR3 is TGTGCCAGCAGCACGATAGCGGGCACGAACACCGGGGAGCTGTTTTTT. Protein sequence: CASSTIAGTNTGELFF.

The chain is built from TRBV15 and TRBJ1-2; a weak D match, TRBD1 (5 bases). Trimming pared 1 base from V and 1 base from J, leaving 7 bases between. This CDR3 has 14 residues. Per the germline V gene, CDR1 is LNHNV and CDR2 is YYDKDF (reference sequence). The CDR3 is CATSRGQINYGYTF. The CDR3 coding sequence is TGTGCCACCAGCAGAGGACAGATTAACTATGGCTACACCTTC.

J is TRBJ1-1 and V is TRBV12-3 or TRBV12-4, with D possibly TRBD1 on 6 matching bases. Trimming cost V 7 bases and J 8 bases, with 17 bases left between them. The CDR3 runs 13 residues. CDR3 sequence (DNA): TGTGCCAGCAAGAGGGGGGGATCCGAAGAAGCTTTCTTT. This translates into CASKRGGSEEAFF.

The chain is built from TRBV7-9 and TRBJ1-4, with TRBD1 identical over 8 bases. This CDR3 region has 15 residues. J gave up 7 bases and V 5 bases, and 9 bases lay outside the gene matches. Germline V gives CDR1 SEHNR, CDR2 FQNEAQ (reference sequence). The DNA of the CDR3 is TGTGCCAGCAGCGCCCCGGACAGGGCCTCTGAAAAACTGTTTTTT. Protein: CASSAPDRASEKLFF.